What follows describes a single TCR beta chain. No antigen is known for it. This sample was taken from a study of T cell responses to AZD1222 COVID-19 vaccine. Study findings and constraints: Two AZD1222 doses significantly raised spike-specific TCR breadth and depth over controls.

Sequenced by immunoSEQ multiplex PCR; TCRdb stores in-frame clones only, minus some. The sample records 140,000 or so clones, around 87% being singletons. Germline lookup yields CDR1 GTSNPN and CDR2 SVGIG (reference sequence). V lost 6 bases and J lost 3, with 18 bases in between. The CDR3 has 14 amino acids. This TCR was sampled from an adult in good health. The V and J genes are TRBV30 and TRBJ2-7; TRBD1 is a possible D gene (6 bases). Sequenced material: peripheral blood, taken on day 0 of AZD1222 vaccination. CDR3 loop: CACEAPRGLYEQYF. The CDR3 DNA reads as TGTGCCTGCGAGGCCCCCAGGGGTCTCTACGAGCAGTACTTC.